These 9 T cell receptor beta chains originate from one sample sequenced in a study of cytomegalovirus exposure and HLA in healthy donors. With 60 Vbeta and 13 Jbeta primers, the PCR was carried out. Clones were sequenced by immunoSEQ multiplex PCR, and TCRdb holds only the in-frame ones, with some missing. The profile shows about 160,000 clones, nearly 80% of them singletons. The sequenced sample consisted of PBMCs. The receptors come from a man between 18 and 29 years old in good health and CMV-seropositive.

The CDR3 bases are TGTGCCACCAGCAGGGGGACAGGGGGTCGGACAGATACGCAGTATTTT. As protein: CATSRGTGGRTDTQYF. This chain joins TRBV15 and TRBJ2-3, with 11 bases fitting TRBD1. V lost 3 bases and J lost 3; bases outside the gene matches: 5. The V gene's germline CDR1 is LNHNV and CDR2 YYDKDF (reference sequence). The CDR3 spans 16 residues.

J is TRBJ1-2 and V is TRBV11-2; TRBD1 aligns across 9 bases. V lost 4 bases to trimming and J lost 4 bases; unmatched junction nucleotides: 10. The CDR3 contains 16 residues. Per germline, CDR1 SGHAT and CDR2 FQNNGV. The CDR3 nucleotides read TGTGCCAGCAGCTCATCCCCGGGACAGGGACTCTATGGCTACACCTTC. Translating it yields CASSSSPGQGLYGYTF.

The CDR3 DNA is TGTGCCAGCAGACTCCTCGGGGGGGGGAATGAAAAACTGTTTTTT. This sequence encodes CASRLLGGGNEKLFF. The gene calls are TRBV2 and TRBJ1-4, with D tentatively TRBD1 (5 bases). V was pared by 6 bases and J by 5 bases, with 16 bases between. In germline, CDR1 is SNHLY, CDR2 FYNNEI. The CDR3 runs 15 residues.

The chain has TRBV19 and TRBJ1-1; 7 bases are shared with TRBD1. The trim removed 6 bases at V and 1 base at J, leaving 2 bases unmatched. This CDR3 comprises 13 residues. Germline V gene lookup returns CDR1 LNHDA and CDR2 SQIVND (reference sequence). The CDR3: CASSRTGNTEAFF. The CDR3, as DNA: TGTGCCAGTAGCAGGACAGGGAACACTGAAGCTTTCTTT.

The J gene is TRBJ1-3, the V gene TRBV5-1, with D possibly being TRBD1 (5 bases). Trimming removed 4 bases at V and 4 bases at J, with 15 bases between. Germline V gene data show CDR1 as SGHRS and CDR2 as YFSETQ. This CDR3 contains 15 residues. The CDR3 is CASSIRTGSGNTIYF. The DNA for the CDR3 is TGCGCCAGCAGCATCCGTACAGGCTCAGGAAACACCATATATTTT.

The CDR3 sequence is CASSLGGEQFF. In DNA form, the CDR3 reads TGTGCCAGCAGCTTAGGGGGGGAGCAGTTCTTC. The chain carries TRBV7-3 and TRBJ2-1; a weak D match, TRBD2 (6 bases). With 2 bases removed from V and 10 bases from J, the gap between germline ends came to 6 bases. The CDR3 loop spans 11 amino acids. CDR1 and CDR2 (germline): SGHTA, FQGTGA.

This chain connects TRBV11-2 to TRBJ2-3; 8 bases map to TRBD2. The germline V gene encodes CDR1 SGHAT and CDR2 FQNNGV. The CDR3 consists of 17 residues. With 0 bases clipped from V and 2 bases from J, the junction kept 7 bases outside the gene matches. The CDR3 loop reads CASSLEGLAGNTDTQYF. The DNA for the CDR3 is TGTGCCAGCAGCTTAGAGGGGCTAGCGGGTAACACAGATACGCAGTATTTT.

The CDR3, as DNA: TGTGCCAGCAGTGGACAGGGACTGGGAGAGACCCAGTACTTC. Amino acids: CASSGQGLGETQYF. This chain joins TRBV6-6 and TRBJ2-5; 8 nucleotides line up with TRBD1. The CDR3 contains 14 residues. Germline lookup yields CDR1 MNHNY and CDR2 SVGAGI (reference sequence). J was trimmed by 4 bases and V by 5 bases; bases with no gene match: 6.

The chain carries TRBV6-1 and TRBJ1-5; no clear D gene. Trimming cost V 8 bases and J 0 bases, with 11 bases left between them. The CDR3 is 14 amino acids. The germline V gene encodes CDR1 MNHNS and CDR2 SASEGT. The CDR3: CASGRIGSNQPQHF. The DNA for the CDR3 is TGTGCCAGCGGGAGGATAGGTAGCAATCAGCCCCAGCATTTT.